Listed here are 31 T cell receptor beta chains from one sample, sequenced in a study of shared clonotypes between healthy human individuals. Data came from immunoSEQ multiplex PCR; TCRdb stores just in-frame clones and leaves some out. The repertoire holds over 1.5 million clones, with around 98% as singletons. The sample was naive CD4+ T cells sorted from blood. Subset noted: CD45RA+ positively selected. The origin of the receptors is a man aged 30-40 years in good health.

DNA for the CDR3: TGTGCCAGCAATCATCCTTCAGGGACTGAAGCTTTCTTT. Translation gives CASNHPSGTEAFF. The chain uses TRBV25-1 and TRBJ1-1, with D tentatively TRBD1 (5 bases). Deletions cut 7 bases from V and 5 bases from J, with 14 bases between. CDR1 is MGHDK, CDR2 SYGVNS, per germline. This CDR3 is 13 amino acids long.

The rearrangement uses TRBV7-9 and TRBJ2-1; 9 bases align to TRBD2. The CDR3 loop spans 15 amino acids. V lost 6 bases and J lost 5; bases outside the gene matches: 8. CDR1 is SEHNR and CDR2 is FQNEAQ in the germline V gene (reference sequence). CDR3 nucleotides: TGTGCCAGCAGGATCGGGACTAGCAGAAACAATGAGCAGTTCTTC. Translating it yields CASRIGTSRNNEQFF.

This sequence joins TRBV20-1 and TRBJ2-5; D call uncertain. Per the germline V gene, CDR1 is DFQATT and CDR2 is SNEGSKA (reference sequence). V was shortened by 1 base and J by 4 bases, with 4 bases between the two germline ends. CDR3 length equals 11 residues. CDR3 in DNA: TGCAGTGCTAGAGTTATAGAGACCCAGTACTTC. It is translated as CSARVIETQYF.

The gene calls are TRBV20-1 and TRBJ2-7; D perhaps matches TRBD2 (6 bases). V was pared by 2 bases and J by 6 bases, with 8 bases between. Germline V gene sequence: CDR1 DFQATT, CDR2 SNEGSKA (reference sequence). This CDR3 is 11 amino acids long. CDR3 DNA sequence: TGCAGTGCTAGACTAGCGCCCGAGCAGTACTTC. Amino acids: CSARLAPEQYF.

This rearrangement joins TRBV27 to TRBJ1-5, with TRBD1 identical over 10 bases. The V gene's germline CDR1 is MNHEY and CDR2 SMNVEV (reference sequence). Trimming cost V 3 bases and J 7 bases; bases outside gene matches: 6. The CDR3 is 15 residues long. The CDR3 nucleotides read TGTGCCAGCAGTTTTTCCGGGACAGGGGAACAGCCCCAGCATTTT. Amino acid sequence: CASSFSGTGEQPQHF.

The chain links TRBV5-4 to TRBJ2-7, with D tentatively TRBD1 or TRBD2 (5 bases each). In germline, CDR1 is SGHNT, CDR2 YYREEE (reference sequence). Trimming removed 1 base from V and 0 bases from J, with 11 bases in between. The CDR3 spans 15 residues. The CDR3 DNA sequence: TGTGCCAGCAGCTTGCCGGGACGTAGCTCCTACGAGCAGTACTTC. Translation: CASSLPGRSSYEQYF.

The CDR3 DNA reads TGCGCCAGCAGCTTCGGCGAGGGGGAAGAGACCCAGTACTTC. Amino acids: CASSFGEGEETQYF. The chain joins TRBV5-1 to TRBJ2-5; possible D gene TRBD1, 6 bases. The CDR3 is 14 amino acids. Germline CDR1 reads SGHRS; CDR2 reads YFSETQ. V dropped 2 bases and J dropped 3 bases, with 11 bases sitting between them.

V gene TRBV14 combines with J gene TRBJ2-3; TRBD2 aligns across 10 bases. This CDR3 has 18 residues. Germline CDR1 is SGHDN and CDR2 is FVKESK. Trimming removed 3 bases from V and 4 bases from J; junction bases left unmatched: 13. DNA for the CDR3: TGTGCCAGCAGCCAGGAAGGAGCGGGAGGGCCTTTGTCAGATACGCAGTATTTT. Translated: CASSQEGAGGPLSDTQYF.

The genes are TRBV10-1 and TRBJ2-1, with 7 nucleotides matching TRBD2. V lost 3 bases, J lost 1 base, and 6 bases stayed unmatched. The CDR3 contains 16 residues. Germline CDR1 and CDR2: WNHNN and SYGVQD (reference sequence). The DNA of the CDR3 is TGCGCCAGCAGTGATCTCCGGGGGGATTCCTACAATGAGCAGTTCTTC. Its protein is CASSDLRGDSYNEQFF.

The V and J genes are TRBV6-1 and TRBJ2-5; TRBD2 matches at 7 bases. The ends lost 6 bases at V and 1 base at J; junction bases unmatched: 5. This CDR3 has 14 residues. Germline CDR1 and CDR2: MNHNS and SASEGT. This CDR3 reads CASSGASGQETQYF. The CDR3 DNA sequence: TGTGCCAGCAGCGGTGCTAGCGGCCAAGAGACCCAGTACTTC.

The chain has TRBV28 and TRBJ2-3, with D perhaps TRBD2 (5 bases). V lost 1 base and J lost 13, with 21 bases in between. Germline values: CDR1 MDHEN, CDR2 SYDVKM. The CDR3 runs 15 residues. CDR3 sequence reads: CASSLSNPPPGFKYF. The CDR3 DNA sequence: TGTGCCAGCAGTTTATCTAACCCTCCTCCGGGGTTTAAGTATTTT.

The V gene is TRBV14, the J gene TRBJ1-1; D call uncertain. CDR3 length: 12 residues. Between the trimmed V and J ends, which lost 6 bases and 4 bases, there was a span of 9 bases. Germline lookup yields CDR1 SGHDN and CDR2 FVKESK. The CDR3 nucleotides are TGTGCCAGCAGTCTTAGGGCCACTGAAGCTTTCTTT. Protein product: CASSLRATEAFF.

The V and J genes are TRBV5-1 and TRBJ2-6; D is uncertain. Germline CDR1 SGHRS, CDR2 YFSETQ. V lost 5 bases and J 4 bases, leaving 10 bases between the germline ends. This CDR3 is 14 amino acids long. This CDR3 is CASSDTSGANVLTF. DNA of the CDR3: TGCGCCAGCAGTGACACCTCAGGGGCCAACGTCCTGACTTTC.

V gene TRBV10-1 combines with J gene TRBJ2-7, with D possibly called TRBD1 or TRBD2 (5 bases each). This CDR3 spans 12 amino acids. Germline-derived CDR1 and CDR2 are WNHNN and SYGVQD (reference sequence). Trimming removed 0 bases at V and 8 bases at J, with 8 bases between. CDR3 in amino acids: CASSESGDQQYF. CDR3 nucleotide sequence: TGCGCCAGCAGTGAGTCGGGGGACCAGCAGTACTTC.

V usage is TRBV5-1 and J usage is TRBJ2-7; TRBD1 agrees at 9 bases. CDR1 is SGHRS and CDR2 is YFSETQ in the germline V gene. After removal of 1 base from V and 4 bases from J, the junction contained 3 bases not matched to a gene. The CDR3 length is 14 residues. In nucleotides, the CDR3 is TGCGCCAGCAGCTTGCTGACAGGGGGGTACGAGCAGTACTTC. It translates to CASSLLTGGYEQYF.

This clone came up once. This chain links TRBV2 with TRBJ1-1; D is uncertain. The length of the CDR3 is 14 residues. V was clipped by 8 bases and J by 4 bases, with 17 bases between them. Germline CDR1 SNHLY, CDR2 FYNNEI. The chain's CDR3 is CASSTYSGSTEAFF. The CDR3 DNA follows: TGTGCCAGCTCAACTTACTCGGGGAGCACTGAAGCTTTCTTT.

The sample holds one count of this clone. This rearrangement joins TRBV29-1 to TRBJ1-4; a weak D match, TRBD1 (5 bases). The germline V gene has CDR1 SQVTM and CDR2 ANQGSEA. The CDR3 is 17 amino acids. Trimming shortened V by 5 bases and J by 0 bases, and 19 bases separated the two germline ends. In DNA form, the CDR3 reads TGCAGCGTTACCAAATACCGGGACCTAGCAACTAATGAAAAACTGTTTTTT. Residues: CSVTKYRDLATNEKLFF.

J is TRBJ1-2 and V is TRBV19, with 7 bases identical to TRBD1. The V segment lost 3 bases and the J segment 5 bases; nucleotides outside the gene matches: 9. The CDR3 sequence is 15 residues long. The V gene's germline CDR1 is LNHDA and CDR2 SQIVND (reference sequence). The CDR3 coding sequence is TGTGCCAGTAGTATCCGGGACAGTCAGGGGTATGGCTACACCTTC. It codes for CASSIRDSQGYGYTF.

The rearrangement links TRBV5-4 to TRBJ2-7; D is possibly TRBD1 (6 bases). The CDR3 is made up of 14 amino acids. Trimming took 2 bases from V and 6 from J, leaving 15 bases between them. Germline-derived CDR1 and CDR2 are SGHNT and YYREEE (reference sequence). CDR3 in amino acids: CASSFELRGSEQYF. CDR3 DNA sequence: TGTGCCAGCAGCTTCGAGTTAAGGGGGTCCGAGCAGTACTTC.

J is TRBJ2-1 and V is TRBV7-2; 11 bases are shared with TRBD2. J lost 10 bases, V lost 5 bases, and 7 bases had no gene match. This CDR3 has 14 amino acids. Germline CDR1 SGHTA, CDR2 FQGNSA. The CDR3 DNA reads as TGTGCCAGCAGCCCCACTAGCGGGAGAGGGGAGCAGTTCTTC. Protein: CASSPTSGRGEQFF.

The V gene is TRBV18, the J gene TRBJ2-3; D possibly corresponds to TRBD2 (6 bases). Germline V gene sequence: CDR1 KGHSH, CDR2 LQKENI. Trimming cost V 1 base and J 6 bases, with 17 bases left between them. The CDR3 is 16 residues long. The CDR3 DNA reads as TGTGCCAGCTCACCACTCGAGGGACTCATGTCTGATACGCAGTATTTT. It encodes CASSPLEGLMSDTQYF.

This clone was observed a single time. This chain joins TRBV15 and TRBJ2-5, with 9 positions matching TRBD2. V dropped 6 bases and J dropped 1; count of bases not matched to a gene: 0. This CDR3 is built from 13 residues. The germline V gene has CDR1 LNHNV and CDR2 YYDKDF (reference sequence). Written as DNA, the CDR3 is TGTGCCACCAGACTAGCGGGCCAAGAGACCCAGTACTTC. This encodes CATRLAGQETQYF.

In this sample, this clone turned up once. The chain couples TRBV7-9 to TRBJ1-2; 10 positions agree with TRBD1. Per the germline V gene, CDR1 is SEHNR and CDR2 is FQNEAQ (reference sequence). CDR3 length: 14 amino acids. V shed 3 bases and J 8 bases; nucleotides not matched to a gene: 6. The CDR3 sequence is CASSFRDRGGGYTF. CDR3 DNA sequence: TGTGCCAGCAGCTTCCGGGACAGGGGTGGGGGCTACACCTTC.

The chain links TRBV28 to TRBJ2-7; the D gene is possibly TRBD2 (5 bases). The CDR3 is 14 residues long. The germline V gene has CDR1 MDHEN and CDR2 SYDVKM. Trimming took off 5 bases at V and 5 bases at J, with 16 bases between the two ends. Here the CDR3 DNA reads TGTGCCAGCAGTGTAATTATACTAGATGACGAGCAGTACTTC. Its translation: CASSVIILDDEQYF.

V gene TRBV5-6 combines with J gene TRBJ2-3; 8 nucleotides align to TRBD2. Germline CDR1 SGHDT, CDR2 YYEEEE. The V gene end was trimmed by 6 bases and the J gene end by 5 bases; junction bases not matched to a gene: 8. CDR3 length: 14 amino acids. The CDR3 coding sequence is TGTGCCAGCACCCTAGGACTAGCCGGAGATACGCAGTATTTT. It encodes CASTLGLAGDTQYF.

With regard to this clone: Other DNA sequences in the sample encode the same CDR3. The chain links TRBV29-1 to TRBJ2-2; a weak D match, TRBD1 (5 bases). Germline CDR1 and CDR2: SQVTM and ANQGSEA. V was trimmed by 5 bases and J by 0 bases, leaving 10 bases between them. This CDR3 has 14 residues. CDR3 bases: TGCAGCGTTAGAACAGGTTCGAACACCGGGGAGCTGTTTTTT. Amino acids: CSVRTGSNTGELFF.

The V gene is TRBV4-1, the J gene TRBJ2-3; D is perhaps TRBD1 or TRBD2 (5 bases each). The CDR3 is 16 amino acids. V dropped 4 bases and J dropped 2 bases, with 16 bases sitting between them. CDR1 and CDR2 (germline): MGHRA, YSYEKL. The CDR3 protein is CASSPSYGGNTDTQYF. CDR3 in DNA: TGCGCCAGCAGCCCTAGCTATGGGGGAAACACAGATACGCAGTATTTT.

This clone was seen a single time. The chain recombines TRBV5-6 with TRBJ1-5; 11 positions agree with TRBD1. Germline-derived CDR1 and CDR2 are SGHDT and YYEEEE. The CDR3 is 18 amino acids. J lost 6 bases, V lost 1 base, and 12 bases had no gene match. The CDR3 bases are TGTGCCAGCAGCTTGTCGGCATGGACAGGGGGCCTTGTTCAGCCCCAGCATTTT. Translated, it gives CASSLSAWTGGLVQPQHF.

The chain carries TRBV5-4 and TRBJ2-5, with TRBD1 matching 11 bases. The germline gives CDR1 SGHNT, CDR2 YYREEE (reference sequence). The V segment lost 4 bases and the J segment 5 bases; nucleotides outside the gene matches: 10. This CDR3 contains 16 residues. The CDR3, as DNA: TGTGCCAGCAGCCATCGTACCGGGACAGGGGGGGAGACCCAGTACTTC. It encodes CASSHRTGTGGETQYF.

The V and J genes are TRBV27 and TRBJ2-7; D perhaps matches TRBD2 (6 bases). The CDR3 is 15 residues long. Trimming left V 8 bases short and J 4 bases short, with 21 bases between. Germline V gene sequence: CDR1 MNHEY, CDR2 SMNVEV (reference sequence). This CDR3 reads CASSRVREYSYEQYF. CDR3 sequence (DNA): TGTGCCAGCTCAAGGGTTCGGGAGTATAGTTACGAGCAGTACTTC.

The chain uses TRBV7-9 and TRBJ2-2; TRBD1 aligns across 7 bases. The germline V gene has CDR1 SEHNR and CDR2 FQNEAQ (reference sequence). V was pared by 7 bases and J by 1 base, with 6 bases of the junction left unmatched. This CDR3 is 15 amino acids long. CDR3 coding DNA: TGTGCCAGCATTGACAGGGCTCTGAACACCGGGGAGCTGTTTTTT. As protein: CASIDRALNTGELFF.